The clone carrying this T cell receptor beta chain was recorded at least ten times. Its antigen is undetermined. This entry belongs to a study of CD8 T cells in ankylosing spondylitis. The study, taken as a whole, reports: Before this, some motif variants had been reported in reactive arthritis synovial fluid and blood. Disease-linked clones were found to be CD8+ and relatively rare in peripheral blood.

Via MiXCR, TCRdb re-called the 5' RACE reads, giving one row per CDR3 protein. The sample records about 320,000 distinct CDR3 sequences, roughly 11% being singletons. Germline assignment: CDR1 DFQATT and CDR2 SNEGSKA (reference sequence). The CDR3 has 14 residues. Between the trimmed V and J ends, which lost 3 bases and 5 bases, there was a span of 15 bases. Sequenced material: blood, either unsorted or a sorted T cell fraction (not recorded which). The chain joins TRBV20-1 to TRBJ2-3, with D perhaps TRBD1 or TRBD2 (6 bases each). The clonotype originates from a female donor with ankylosing spondylitis or in good health (not recorded which). In DNA form, the CDR3 reads TGCAGTGCTAGCGGGCCGGGGGCAGGAGATACGCAGTATTTT. Translated: CSASGPGAGDTQYF.